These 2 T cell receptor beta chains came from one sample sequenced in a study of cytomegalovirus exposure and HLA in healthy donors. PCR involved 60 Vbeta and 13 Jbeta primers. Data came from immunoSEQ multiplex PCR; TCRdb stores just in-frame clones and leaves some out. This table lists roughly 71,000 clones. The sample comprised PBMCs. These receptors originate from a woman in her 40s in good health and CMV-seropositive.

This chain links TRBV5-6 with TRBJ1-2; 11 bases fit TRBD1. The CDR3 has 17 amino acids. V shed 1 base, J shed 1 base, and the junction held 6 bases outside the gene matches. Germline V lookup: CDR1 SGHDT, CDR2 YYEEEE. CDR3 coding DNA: TGTGCCAGCAGCTTGACGGACAGGGGGCGAAATAACTATGGCTACACCTTC. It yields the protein CASSLTDRGRNNYGYTF. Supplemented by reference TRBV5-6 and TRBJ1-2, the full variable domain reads DAGVTQSPTHLIKTRGQQVTLRCSPKSGHDTVSWYQQALGQGPQFIFQYYEEEERQRGNFPDRFSGHQFPNYSSELNVNALLLGDSALYLCASSLTDRGRNNYGYTFGSGTRLTVV.

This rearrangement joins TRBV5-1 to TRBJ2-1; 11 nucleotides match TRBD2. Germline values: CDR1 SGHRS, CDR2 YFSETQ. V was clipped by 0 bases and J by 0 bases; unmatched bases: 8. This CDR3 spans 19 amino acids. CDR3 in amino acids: CASSLVLAGGTSSYNEQFF. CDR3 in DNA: TGCGCCAGCAGCTTGGTGCTAGCGGGAGGTACGAGCTCCTACAATGAGCAGTTCTTC. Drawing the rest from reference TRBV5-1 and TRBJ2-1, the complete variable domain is KAGVTQTPRYLIKTRGQQVTLSCSPISGHRSVSWYQQTPGQGLQFLFEYFSETQRNKGNFPGRFSGRQFSNSRSEMNVSTLELGDSALYLCASSLVLAGGTSSYNEQFFGPGTRLTVL.